This T cell receptor beta chain was retrieved from a study of control samples from healthy donors and cancer patients. CDR1 and CDR2 from the germline V gene are SGHRS and YFSETQ. The CDR3 contains 13 residues. The V gene lost 1 base and the J gene lost 7 bases, with 11 bases spanning the gap. Clones were read by immunoSEQ multiplex PCR, and TCRdb kept only the in-frame ones, dropping some. The repertoire includes tens of thousands of clones, 91% of them detected once, and approximately 12% sits in the top ten. Specimen: PBMCs. This clonotype originated in a man in his forties or fifties with lung cancer. The rearrangement uses TRBV5-1 and TRBJ1-2, with D tentatively TRBD1 (6 bases). The CDR3 DNA reads as TGCGCCAGCAGCTTGTATCCGGGGGCTGGCTACACCTTC. Amino acid sequence: CASSLYPGAGYTF.